A selection of T cell receptor beta chains follows, all from one sample in a study of cytomegalovirus exposure and HLA in healthy donors. The assay was immunoSEQ multiplex PCR, and TCRdb's table has in-frame clones only and misses some. Altogether 90,000 to 150,000 clones are present, around 80% being singletons, with the ten largest covering 0.24%. The sample taken for sequencing was PBMCs. The receptors shown here come from a man aged 50 to 59 in good health and CMV-seronegative. Both conserved end residues are part of each CDR3. The order of the fields is V gene, J gene, D gene, clone size, CDR3 DNA, CDR3 protein. The D gene is left open where the match is weak. Clone size is shown for a subset of rows, as once, few, many or a class of expanded clone.

TRBV11-3	TRBJ2-1	TRBD2	.	TGTGCCAGCAGCGGAGATAGCGGGATTGAGCAGTTCTTC	CASSGDSGIEQFF
TRBV18	TRBJ1-2	TRBD1	.	TGTGCCAGCTCCGAATTGGGACAGCTATCCTATGGCTACACCTTC	CASSELGQLSYGYTF
TRBV28	TRBJ2-5	.	.	TGTGCCAGCAGTCGAAACGACGGGGGTCAAGAGACCCAGTACTTC	CASSRNDGGQETQYF
TRBV6-1	TRBJ1-6	.	.	TGTGCCAGCAGTCTGCAGGCCCTCCACTTT	CASSLQALHF
TRBV28	TRBJ2-7	TRBD2	.	TGTGCCAGCAGCCCACCCGGGCGGGGGGAAGAGCAGTACTTC	CASSPPGRGEEQYF
TRBV4-3	TRBJ1-4	TRBD1	.	TGCGCCAGCAGCCCTTTGACAGGGGGAGATGAAAAACTGTTTTTT	CASSPLTGGDEKLFF
TRBV28	TRBJ2-7	TRBD2	.	TGTGCCAGCAGCCATCAAAGCGGGAGTTACGAGCAGTACTTC	CASSHQSGSYEQYF
TRBV27	TRBJ2-1	TRBD2	.	TGTGCCAGCAGTTTACGACGACTAGCGGGAGGGTACAATGAGCAGTTCTTC	CASSLRRLAGGYNEQFF
TRBV4-1	TRBJ2-2	.	.	TGCGCCAGCAGCCAAGGGGACATGCTGAACACCGGGGAGCTGTTTTTT	CASSQGDMLNTGELFF
TRBV11-2	TRBJ1-2	.	.	TGTGCCAGCAGCTTAGGCTTACGAGGGAACTATGGCTACACCTTC	CASSLGLRGNYGYTF
TRBV6-5	TRBJ2-1	.	.	TGTGCCAGCAGCACGGGCAGCCCAGGACTGGAGCAGTTCTTC	CASSTGSPGLEQFF
TRBV28	TRBJ1-2	TRBD1	.	TGTGCCAGCAGGGCGGGACAGGGGCATGGCTACACCTTC	CASRAGQGHGYTF
TRBV6-6	TRBJ1-4	TRBD1	.	TGTGCCAGCAGTTACTCCAGGGACAGTTCTAATGAAAAACTGTTTTTT	CASSYSRDSSNEKLFF
TRBV6-6	TRBJ1-3	TRBD1	.	TGTGCCAGCAGTTTAAAAGACAGGGGGCCTGGAAACACCATATATTTT	CASSLKDRGPGNTIYF
TRBV18	TRBJ1-1	.	once	TGTGCCAGCTCACCAGCGGTGGACACTGAAGCTTTCTTT	CASSPAVDTEAFF
TRBV15	TRBJ2-5	.	.	TGTGCCACCGGTGGGAGTCTTCAAGAGACCCAGTACTTC	CATGGSLQETQYF
TRBV11-2	TRBJ1-5	TRBD1	.	TGTGCCAGCAGCCGGGACAGTAATCAGCCCCAGCATTTT	CASSRDSNQPQHF
TRBV4-2	TRBJ1-2	TRBD1	.	TGTGCCAGCTTTTCGGGACAGGGGTTGGGAGGCTACACCTTC	CASFSGQGLGGYTF
TRBV28	TRBJ2-7	.	.	TGTGCCAGCACTAGTACCTACGAGCAGTACTTC	CASTSTYEQYF
TRBV6-6	TRBJ1-1	.	.	TGTGCCAGCAGTTACTCGATGGGGGACACTGAAGCTCTCTTT	CASSYSMGDTEALF
TRBV4-2	TRBJ1-2	.	few	TGTGCCAGCAGCCAAGTTGGGGGGTCAGGGTATGGCTACACCTTC	CASSQVGGSGYGYTF
TRBV10-3	TRBJ1-2	.	.	TGTGCCAGTACAGACAGGCTCGCCGTCTATGGCTACACCTTC	CASTDRLAVYGYTF
TRBV18	TRBJ2-7	.	.	TGTGCCAGCTCGCCCTCCCGGGGGGCGGGCTACGAGCAGTACTTC	CASSPSRGAGYEQYF
TRBV5-4	TRBJ1-4	.	.	TGTGCCAGCAGGAGATCGACAGCGAGAAATGAAAAACTGTTTTTT	CASRRSTARNEKLFF
TRBV2	TRBJ2-3	.	.	TGTGCCAGCAGGTACAGCGGGAGCACAGATACGCAGTATTTT	CASRYSGSTDTQYF
TRBV19	TRBJ1-1	.	.	TGTGCCAGTAGTCCGCCTACAGGGTTGGCTGAAGCTTTCTTT	CASSPPTGLAEAFF
TRBV7-7	TRBJ2-5	TRBD2	.	TGTGCTAGCAGACGGACTAGCGGGGAAGAGACCCAGTACTTC	CASRRTSGEETQYF
TRBV25-1	TRBJ2-7	.	.	TGTGCCAGCAGTGCCTCCCCCGGAGGTGAGCAGTACTTC	CASSASPGGEQYF
TRBV28	TRBJ2-6	TRBD1	.	TGTGCCAGCAGTTTGGACAGGGGGAGTGCTGGGGCCAACGTCCTGACTTTC	CASSLDRGSAGANVLTF
TRBV7-2	TRBJ1-2	TRBD1	once	TGTGCCAGCAGCTTAGAGGGACAGGCGCACTATGGCTACACCTTC	CASSLEGQAHYGYTF
TRBV28	TRBJ1-1	.	.	TGTGCCAGCAGCGCCGGAGGGGTTGAAGCTTTCTTT	CASSAGGVEAFF
TRBV6-5	TRBJ1-6	.	.	TGTGCCAGCAGTTGGAGCGGGCGCCTGTCACCCCTCCACTTT	CASSWSGRLSPLHF
TRBV5-1	TRBJ2-7	TRBD2	.	TGCGCCAGCAGCACGACTAGCGGGAGCTACGAGCAGTACTTC	CASSTTSGSYEQYF
TRBV28	TRBJ2-7	TRBD2	.	TGTGCCAGCAGTTCCCGGACTAGCGGGAGTTTGGGCCCCGATGGCCCCTACGAGCAGTACTTC	CASSSRTSGSLGPDGPYEQYF
TRBV6-5	TRBJ1-2	TRBD1	.	TGTGCCAGCAGTTACTCGAGGGGACAGGGCAGTGGCTACACCTTC	CASSYSRGQGSGYTF
TRBV7-2	TRBJ2-3	TRBD2	.	TGTGCCAGCAGCCCCCGACTAGCGGGAGGCACAGATACGCAGTATTTT	CASSPRLAGGTDTQYF
TRBV28	TRBJ1-2	TRBD1	few	TGTGCCAGCAGACCCGACAGGGTGGACCCCGGTGGCTACACCTTC	CASRPDRVDPGGYTF
TRBV19	TRBJ2-7	TRBD2	few	TGTGCCACAAAAGGGATAGCGGGAGTGTCTCGGCAGTACTTC	CATKGIAGVSRQYF
TRBV2	TRBJ1-1	.	few	TGTGCCAGCAGTGAAACAGGAATGAACACTGAAGCTTTCTTT	CASSETGMNTEAFF
TRBV10-3	TRBJ2-7	TRBD2	.	TGTGCCATCAGTGACGATAGCGGGGGGTTACGGGAGCAGTACTTC	CAISDDSGGLREQYF
TRBV4-3	TRBJ2-3	.	.	TGCGCCAGCAGCCAAGAAGCAGGGTCCTACACAGATACGCAGTATTTT	CASSQEAGSYTDTQYF
TRBV6-6	TRBJ2-7	TRBD1	.	TGTGCCAGCAGTTACCTCGACAGGGCTTACGAGCAGTACTTC	CASSYLDRAYEQYF
TRBV27	TRBJ2-7	.	.	TGTGCCAGCAGTTTAAGAGCTGGGCCCTCCTACGAGCAGTACTTC	CASSLRAGPSYEQYF
TRBV10-3	TRBJ1-2	.	.	TGTGCCATCAGTGATGATCCGGGAAGGGGCTACACCTTC	CAISDDPGRGYTF
TRBV7-2	TRBJ2-1	TRBD2	.	TGTGCCAGCAGCTTGCGTCTAGCGGGAGGGCGGGATGAGCAGTTCTTC	CASSLRLAGGRDEQFF
TRBV28	TRBJ2-7	.	.	TGTGCCAGCAGTTTTTTCCGACAGTTTTCTTTCTACGAGCAGTACTTC	CASSFFRQFSFYEQYF
TRBV28	TRBJ2-4	.	.	TGTGCCACCGGGACATCTTTAGCCAAAAACATTCAGTACTTC	CATGTSLAKNIQYF
TRBV7-3	TRBJ1-1	TRBD1	.	TGTGCCCGCAGCCCTCACGACAGGGGAATGGGCACTGAAGCTTTCTTT	CARSPHDRGMGTEAFF
TRBV25-1	TRBJ2-1	.	.	TGTGCCAGCAGTGAACGGAGCTCCTACAATGAGCAGTTCTTC	CASSERSSYNEQFF
TRBV7-8	TRBJ2-1	TRBD2	.	TGTGCCAGCAGCCTACGGACTAGCGGGAGTCGCGATGAGCAGTTCTTC	CASSLRTSGSRDEQFF
TRBV20-1	TRBJ1-1	.	.	TGCAGTGCTAGGAGAGACAGGGAAGCTTTCTTT	CSARRDREAFF
TRBV28	TRBJ1-6	.	.	TGTGCCAGCAGGCAGGCCAATTCACCCCTCCACTTT	CASRQANSPLHF
TRBV19	TRBJ2-3	.	.	TGTGCCAGTAGTATAGCCTTGCGGCCAGAGACGCAGTATTTT	CASSIALRPETQYF
TRBV2	TRBJ2-3	.	.	TGTGCCAGCAGTGTGTTTCTTCGTTACCGTCTTGGGCAGGGCGTCGGAGATACGCAGTATTTT	CASSVFLRYRLGQGVGDTQYF